The 3 T cell receptor beta chains presented below share a single source sample, sequenced in a study of T cells in Graves' hyperthyroidism and ophthalmopathy. TCR beta CDR3 regions were amplified from RNA transcripts. TCR CDR3 regions were first amplified by RT-PCR with HTBI primers. TCRdb reprocessed the multiplex PCR reads with MiXCR, giving one entry per CDR3 protein. Of around 600,000 distinct CDR3 sequences listed, approximately 42% are singletons. Sequencing was carried out using peripheral blood or thyroid tissue (not recorded which). These receptor sequences come from an adult man with Graves' disease, either hyperthyroidism or ophthalmopathy (not recorded which).

The CDR3 spells CASSQARYEQYF. CDR3 nucleotide sequence: TGTGCCAGCAGCCAAGCGCGTTACGAGCAGTACTTC. The gene calls are TRBV3-1 and TRBJ2-7, with unresolved D. The CDR3 spans 12 residues. Germline values: CDR1 LGHDT, CDR2 YNNKEL (reference sequence). The ends were cut back, 1 base at V and 4 bases at J, with 5 bases in the middle.

The chain links TRBV12-3 or TRBV12-4 to TRBJ1-1; D not certain. The V gene lost 3 bases and the J gene lost 1 base, with 9 bases spanning the gap. The CDR3 loop spans 14 amino acids. The CDR3 reads CASSFSSPNTEAFF. CDR3 DNA sequence: TGTGCCAGCAGTTTCTCTTCACCGAACACTGAAGCTTTCTTT.

The chain is built from TRBV9 and TRBJ1-1; D is unresolved. V lost 4 bases to trimming and J lost 5 bases, with 12 bases between them. The CDR3 spans 13 residues. The germline gives CDR1 SGDLS, CDR2 YYNGEE. The CDR3 reads CASSRGGRTEAFF. The CDR3 coding sequence is TGTGCCAGCAGCCGCGGAGGGCGGACTGAAGCTTTCTTT.